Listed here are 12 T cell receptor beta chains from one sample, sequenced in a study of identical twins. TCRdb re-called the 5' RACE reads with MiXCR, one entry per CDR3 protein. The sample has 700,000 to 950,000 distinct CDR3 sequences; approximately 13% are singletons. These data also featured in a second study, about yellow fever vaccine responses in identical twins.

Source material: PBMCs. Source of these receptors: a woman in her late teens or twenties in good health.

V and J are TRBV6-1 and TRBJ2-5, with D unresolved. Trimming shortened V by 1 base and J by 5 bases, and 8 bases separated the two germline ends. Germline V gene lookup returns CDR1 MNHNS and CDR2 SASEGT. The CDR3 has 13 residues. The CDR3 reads CASSEDRRETQYF. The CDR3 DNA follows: TGTGCCAGCAGTGAAGACAGACGGGAGACCCAGTACTTC.

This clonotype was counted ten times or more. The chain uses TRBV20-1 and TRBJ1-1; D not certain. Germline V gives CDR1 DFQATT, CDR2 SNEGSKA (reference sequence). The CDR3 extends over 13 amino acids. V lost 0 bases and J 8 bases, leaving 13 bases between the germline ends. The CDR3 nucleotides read TGCAGTGCTAGAGATAGCCCCGGCGTCGAAGCTTTCTTT. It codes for CSARDSPGVEAFF.

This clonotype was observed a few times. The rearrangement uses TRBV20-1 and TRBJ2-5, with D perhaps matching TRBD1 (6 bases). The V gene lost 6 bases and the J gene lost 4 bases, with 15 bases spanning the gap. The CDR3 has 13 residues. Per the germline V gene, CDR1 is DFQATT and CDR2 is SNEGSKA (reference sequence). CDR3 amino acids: CSARTPGVETQYF. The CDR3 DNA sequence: TGCAGTGCCCGAACCCCAGGGGTAGAGACCCAGTACTTC.

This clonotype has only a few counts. CDR3 in DNA: TGTGCCAGCAGACCCCGACAGGCTTCTAGCACAGATACGCAGTATTTT. As protein: CASRPRQASSTDTQYF. The chain links TRBV28 to TRBJ2-3; tentative D call: TRBD1 (6 bases). Germline loops: CDR1 MDHEN, CDR2 SYDVKM. The CDR3 spans 16 residues. The V end was cut by 6 bases, the J end by 0 bases, with 16 bases between.

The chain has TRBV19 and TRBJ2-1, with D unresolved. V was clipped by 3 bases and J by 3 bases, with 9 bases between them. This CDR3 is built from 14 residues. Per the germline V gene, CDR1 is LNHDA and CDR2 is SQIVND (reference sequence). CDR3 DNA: TGTGCCAGTAGTATCAGCACCTACTACAATGAGCAGTTCTTC. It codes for CASSISTYYNEQFF.

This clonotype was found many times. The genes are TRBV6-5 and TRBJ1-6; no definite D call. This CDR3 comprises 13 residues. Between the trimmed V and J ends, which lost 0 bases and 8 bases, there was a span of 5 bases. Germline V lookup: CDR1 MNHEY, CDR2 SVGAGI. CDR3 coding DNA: TGTGCCAGCAGTTACTCGCAGGATTCACCCCTCCACTTT. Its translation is CASSYSQDSPLHF.

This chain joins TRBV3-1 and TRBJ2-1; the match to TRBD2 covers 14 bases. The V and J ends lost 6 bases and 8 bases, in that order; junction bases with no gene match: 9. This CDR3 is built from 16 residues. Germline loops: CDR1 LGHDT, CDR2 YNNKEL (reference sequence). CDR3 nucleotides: TGTGCCAGCAGTGCTCGGACTAGCGGGAGGCTCGATGAGCAGTTCTTC. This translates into CASSARTSGRLDEQFF.

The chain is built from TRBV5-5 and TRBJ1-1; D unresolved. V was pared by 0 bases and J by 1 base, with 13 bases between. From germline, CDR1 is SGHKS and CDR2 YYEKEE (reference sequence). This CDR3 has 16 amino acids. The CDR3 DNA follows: TGTGCCAGCAGCTTGGGATCCTCGGTGGGGAACACTGAAGCTTTCTTT. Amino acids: CASSLGSSVGNTEAFF.

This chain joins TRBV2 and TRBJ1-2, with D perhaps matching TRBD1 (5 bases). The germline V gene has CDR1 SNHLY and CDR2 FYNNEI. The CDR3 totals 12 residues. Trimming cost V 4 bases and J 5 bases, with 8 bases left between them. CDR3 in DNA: TGTGCCAGCAGTGGGGGCCGGTATGGCTACACCTTC. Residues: CASSGGRYGYTF.

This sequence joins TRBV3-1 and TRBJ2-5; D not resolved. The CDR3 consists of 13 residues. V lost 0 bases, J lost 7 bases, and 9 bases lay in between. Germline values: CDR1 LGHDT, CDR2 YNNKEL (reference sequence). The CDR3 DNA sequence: TGTGCCAGCAGCCAAGATTTAAGCGCGACCCAGTACTTC. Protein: CASSQDLSATQYF.

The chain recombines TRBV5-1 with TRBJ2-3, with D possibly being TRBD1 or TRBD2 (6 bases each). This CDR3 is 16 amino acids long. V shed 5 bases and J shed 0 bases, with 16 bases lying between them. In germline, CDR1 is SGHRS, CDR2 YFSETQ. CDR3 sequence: CASRLFGGASTDTQYF. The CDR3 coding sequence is TGCGCCAGCAGGTTGTTCGGGGGCGCGAGCACAGATACGCAGTATTTT.

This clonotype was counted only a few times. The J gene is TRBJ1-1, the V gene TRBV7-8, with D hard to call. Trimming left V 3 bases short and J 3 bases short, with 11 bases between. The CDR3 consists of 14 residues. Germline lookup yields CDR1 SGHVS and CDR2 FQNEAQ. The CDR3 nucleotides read TGTGCCAGCAGCTTTACGCCGAAGGACACTGAAGCTTTCTTT. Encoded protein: CASSFTPKDTEAFF.